This T cell receptor (beta chain) was sequenced in a study of blood T cell repertoires in COVID-19. Study summary: There were acute and convalescent COVID-19 samples, and they came from the United States, Italy and Spain. Sources were T cells, B-cell-depleted T cells, or PBMCs; the material itself was cDNA or gDNA.

Germline V gives CDR1 KGHDR, CDR2 SFDVKD. V was clipped by 2 bases and J by 1 base, with 12 bases between them. This CDR3 region has 16 residues. Method: immunoSEQ multiplex PCR; TCRdb's copy keeps in-frame clones and lacks some. The table records fewer than 200,000 clones, 87% of them present only once. This clonotype was sampled from a man in his 60s with active or convalescent COVID-19. The J gene is TRBJ2-3, the V gene TRBV24-1; possibly TRBD1 for D (6 bases). The sample consisted of peripheral blood. The CDR3 nucleotides read TGTGCCACCAGTGATTCAAACAGGGTGGGCACAGATACGCAGTATTTT. Its translation: CATSDSNRVGTDTQYF.